The 19 T cell receptor beta chains listed next were all sequenced from one sample in a study of PD-1 blockade in mismatch repair-deficient tumors. Using immunoSEQ multiplex PCR, the repertoire was profiled, and TCRdb retains in-frame clones only, with some absent. The sample holds 120,000 or so clones, more than 85% seen once. This material consisted of peripheral blood, taken 44 weeks after starting pembrolizumab. The origin of the receptors is an adult with mismatch repair-deficient cancer.

The chain is built from TRBV4-3 and TRBJ1-1, with D perhaps matching TRBD1 (6 bases). V lost 0 bases and J lost 3, with 14 bases in between. This CDR3 region has 16 residues. Germline loops: CDR1 LGHNA, CDR2 YSLEER. This CDR3 is CASSQDEGGGHTEAFF. Written as DNA, the CDR3 is TGCGCCAGCAGCCAAGATGAGGGGGGAGGCCACACTGAAGCTTTCTTT.

J is TRBJ2-2 and V is TRBV28; 14 nucleotides align to TRBD2. Germline CDR1 is MDHEN and CDR2 is SYDVKM. V trimming: 6 bases; J trimming: 7 bases; junction bases outside the gene matches: 16. This CDR3 is 19 amino acids long. The DNA of the CDR3 is TGTGCCAGCAGCCTGGGACTAGCGGGAGACACCGGCCGAGGCGGGGAGCTGTTTTTT. Translated: CASSLGLAGDTGRGGELFF.

This clone was recorded only once. The chain couples TRBV10-2 to TRBJ2-7, with TRBD1 identical over 11 bases. The V segment lost 2 bases and the J segment 3 bases; nucleotides outside the gene matches: 6. There are 16 residues in the CDR3. The germline V gene has CDR1 WSHSY and CDR2 SAAADI. CDR3 region: CASSEAGTGGDYEQYF. The CDR3 bases are TGCGCCAGCAGTGAGGCTGGGACAGGGGGTGACTACGAGCAGTACTTC.

The chain carries TRBV30 and TRBJ2-1; 7 positions match TRBD2. CDR3 length equals 15 residues. Looked up from germline, CDR1 is GTSNPN and CDR2 is SVGIG (reference sequence). With V trimmed by 7 bases and J by 4 bases, 13 bases remained unmatched. For the CDR3, the DNA is TGTGCCTCGGAAAAACTAGCGCCATCGTACAATGAGCAGTTCTTC. Translation gives CASEKLAPSYNEQFF.

V gene TRBV9 combines with J gene TRBJ1-3; D unclear. This CDR3 contains 13 residues. Trimming pared 3 bases from V and 9 bases from J, leaving 13 bases between. The germline V gene encodes CDR1 SGDLS and CDR2 YYNGEE. CDR3 DNA: TGTGCCAGCAGCGGCGAGACGGGGTCCACCATATATTTT. Protein product: CASSGETGSTIYF.

The chain employs TRBV11-2 and TRBJ2-2; 7 bases are a match to TRBD2. J was trimmed by 3 bases and V by 0 bases; bases with no gene match: 7. Germline assignment: CDR1 SGHAT and CDR2 FQNNGV. This CDR3 has 17 amino acids. CDR3 sequence: CASSLDRGGSYTGELFF. CDR3 in DNA: TGTGCCAGCAGCTTAGATCGGGGAGGGAGTTACACCGGGGAGCTGTTTTTT. Using reference TRBV11-2 and TRBJ2-2 for the parts outside the CDR3, the full variable domain is EAGVAQSPRYKIIEKRQSVAFWCNPISGHATLYWYQQILGQGPKLLIQFQNNGVVDDSQLPKDRFSAERLKGVDSTLKIQPAKLEDSAVYLCASSLDRGGSYTGELFFGEGSRLTVL.

The rearrangement uses TRBV29-1 and TRBJ2-7; D perhaps matches TRBD1 (6 bases). Trimming left V 0 bases short and J 7 bases short, with 19 bases between. This CDR3 is 15 amino acids long. CDR1 is SQVTM and CDR2 is ANQGSEA in the germline V gene. In DNA, the CDR3 is TGCAGCGTTGAAGAGGTCTCAGGGGTGGAGTTTGAGCAGTACTTC. This codes for CSVEEVSGVEFEQYF.

This clone was observed a few times. The chain is built from TRBV7-6 and TRBJ2-1; D might be TRBD1 (5 bases). V lost 4 bases to trimming and J lost 5 bases, with 12 bases between them. This CDR3 comprises 14 residues. The germline CDR1 and CDR2 sequences are SGHVS and FNYEAQ. CDR3 sequence: CASSSWGQHNEQFF. The CDR3 bases are TGTGCCAGCAGCTCGTGGGGCCAGCACAATGAGCAGTTCTTC.

V usage is TRBV12-5 and J usage is TRBJ1-5; 12 nucleotides align to TRBD1. CDR1 LGHNT and CDR2 FRNRAP come from the germline V gene. This CDR3 has 22 residues. V lost 5 bases, J lost 5 bases, and 25 bases stayed unmatched. The CDR3 is CASGTPGQGALGNTLPYQPQHF. CDR3 nucleotide sequence: TGTGCTAGTGGTACACCGGGACAGGGGGCTTTAGGTAATACCTTACCTTATCAGCCCCAGCATTTT.

This sequence joins TRBV6-5 and TRBJ2-1; 8 bases agree with TRBD1. Trimming removed 6 bases from V and 7 bases from J; junction bases left unmatched: 11. Germline CDR1 reads MNHEY; CDR2 reads SVGAGI. The CDR3 loop spans 15 amino acids. CDR3 nucleotides: TGTGCCAGCAGCCGCGGACAGGGCCTTTCGAATGAGCAGTTCTTC. Amino acid sequence: CASSRGQGLSNEQFF.

The J gene is TRBJ1-4, the V gene TRBV15, with TRBD1 matching over 9 bases. CDR3 length equals 15 residues. Germline lookup yields CDR1 LNHNV and CDR2 YYDKDF (reference sequence). Unmatched junction bases numbered 9, after V lost 9 bases and J lost 4 bases. The CDR3 sequence: CATAPGGQGNEKLFF. The CDR3, as DNA: TGTGCCACAGCTCCAGGGGGACAGGGTAATGAAAAACTGTTTTTT. Combining the CDR3 with reference TRBV15 and TRBJ1-4 gives the whole variable domain DAMVIQNPRYQVTQFGKPVTLSCSQTLNHNVMYWYQQKSSQAPKLLFHYYDKDFNNEADTPDNFQSRRPNTSFCFLDIRSPGLGDTAMYLCATAPGGQGNEKLFFGSGTQLSVL.

This clone was picked up one time. CDR3 loop: CSVWGAVKKSSYEQYF. CDR3 sequence (DNA): TGCAGCGTTTGGGGGGCGGTCAAGAAGAGCTCCTACGAGCAGTACTTC. The chain employs TRBV29-1 and TRBJ2-7; D could derive from TRBD1 or TRBD2 (6 bases each). Trimming removed 5 bases from V and 0 bases from J, with 20 bases in between. There are 16 residues in the CDR3. Germline V gene lookup returns CDR1 SQVTM and CDR2 ANQGSEA.

This chain uses TRBV7-2 with TRBJ2-1, with 10 positions matching TRBD1. Germline CDR1 and CDR2: SGHTA and FQGNSA. After removal of 5 bases from V and 9 bases from J, the junction contained 10 bases not matched to a gene. CDR3 length equals 15 residues. The DNA for the CDR3 is TGTGCCAGCAGCCGGAAGACAGGGGGCTCGTTTGAGCAGTTCTTC. This codes for CASSRKTGGSFEQFF.

Concerning this clone itself: The same CDR3 arises from other DNA sequences in this sample as well. In DNA form, the CDR3 reads TGCGCCAGCAGCTTGGGAGGGGCTGAAGATACGCAGTATTTT. Protein sequence: CASSLGGAEDTQYF. This sequence joins TRBV5-1 and TRBJ2-3; D tentatively fits TRBD1 or TRBD2 (5 bases each). The CDR3 covers 14 residues. Germline V CDR1 and CDR2: SGHRS, YFSETQ. Trimming removed 0 bases at V and 5 bases at J, with 10 bases between.

This clone occurred once. V usage is TRBV5-6 and J usage is TRBJ2-7, with no clear D. The CDR3 loop spans 13 amino acids. Germline-derived CDR1 and CDR2 are SGHDT and YYEEEE. The ends were cut back, 0 bases at V and 0 bases at J, with 4 bases in the middle. CDR3 loop: CASSLGSSYEQYF. The CDR3 DNA is TGTGCCAGCAGCTTGGGCAGCTCCTACGAGCAGTACTTC. Full variable domain (missing parts from reference TRBV5-6 and TRBJ2-7): DAGVTQSPTHLIKTRGQQVTLRCSPKSGHDTVSWYQQALGQGPQFIFQYYEEEERQRGNFPDRFSGHQFPNYSSELNVNALLLGDSALYLCASSLGSSYEQYFGPGTRLTVT.

The chain is built from TRBV2 and TRBJ2-1, with D perhaps given as TRBD1 or TRBD2 (6 bases each). This CDR3 has 15 residues. Trimming pared 8 bases from V and 4 bases from J, leaving 18 bases between. Germline V gene data show CDR1 as SNHLY and CDR2 as FYNNEI. The CDR3 bases are TGTGCCAGCGGGCGGGACACAAGTATATACAATGAGCAGTTCTTC. This sequence encodes CASGRDTSIYNEQFF.

This chain joins TRBV29-1 and TRBJ2-7; 13 bases line up with TRBD2. Germline trimming cut 8 bases from V and 5 bases from J; bases unmatched to any gene: 6. Germline lookup yields CDR1 SQVTM and CDR2 ANQGSEA. The CDR3 extends over 13 amino acids. The CDR3 DNA sequence: TGCAGCATTACTAGCGGGAGGGTACACGAGCAGTACTTC. Translated, it gives CSITSGRVHEQYF.

J is TRBJ2-5 and V is TRBV4-3; D may be TRBD2 (6 bases). The V gene lost 1 base and the J gene lost 5 bases, with 17 bases spanning the gap. The germline gives CDR1 LGHNA, CDR2 YSLEER. This CDR3 has 16 amino acids. The CDR3 region is CASSQVGHPEGETQYF. CDR3 coding DNA: TGCGCCAGCAGCCAAGTAGGACATCCGGAGGGCGAGACCCAGTACTTC.

This clone appeared a few times. The rearrangement links TRBV7-9 to TRBJ2-7; D is unclear. The CDR3 is made up of 11 amino acids. V lost 0 bases and J lost 7, with 4 bases in between. Germline lookup yields CDR1 SEHNR and CDR2 FQNEAQ (reference sequence). The CDR3 DNA reads as TGTGCCAGCAGCTTAGCTGGGGAGCAGTACTTC. Protein: CASSLAGEQYF.